The 24 T cell receptor beta chains in this list originate from one sample, sequenced in a study of CD8 T cells in ankylosing spondylitis. TCRdb recomputed calls from the 5' RACE reads with MiXCR, one row per CDR3 protein. The table includes about 340,000 distinct CDR3 sequences, approximately 14% detected once. The sequencing input was blood, either unsorted or a sorted T cell fraction (not recorded which). The receptor source for this set is a male donor with ankylosing spondylitis or in good health (not recorded which).

V and J are TRBV5-1 and TRBJ2-7; 12 bases are shared with TRBD2. V gave up 3 bases and J gave up 3 bases; unmatched junction bases: 10. The CDR3 runs 17 residues. CDR1 is SGHRS and CDR2 is YFSETQ in the germline V gene. CDR3 bases: TGCGCCAGCAGCTCTGCTAGCGGGAGGGCCGTGGGCTACGAGCAGTACTTC. Protein sequence: CASSSASGRAVGYEQYF.

J is TRBJ2-5 and V is TRBV6-1, with 7 positions matching TRBD2. The CDR3 runs to 13 residues. Germline-derived CDR1 and CDR2 are MNHNS and SASEGT. The junction had 8 bases not matched to a gene; V was cut back by 8 bases and J by 5 bases. The CDR3 DNA is TGTGCCAGCGGACTAGTGCCGCAGGAGACCCAGTACTTC. It encodes CASGLVPQETQYF.

This clonotype was seen more than once but under ten times. This rearrangement joins TRBV12-3 or TRBV12-4 to TRBJ2-7; D tentatively reads TRBD1 or TRBD2 (7 bases each). V lost 10 bases to trimming and J lost 6 bases, with 19 bases between them. There are 13 residues in the CDR3. The CDR3 spells CAIRQGGRSEQYF. In nucleotides, the CDR3 is TGTGCCATTCGACAGGGAGGGCGCAGCGAGCAGTACTTC.

This clonotype was observed at least ten times. The V gene is TRBV4-1, the J gene TRBJ1-1; 8 bases agree with TRBD1. CDR1 is MGHRA and CDR2 is YSYEKL in the germline V gene. This CDR3 spans 16 amino acids. The V and J ends lost 3 bases and 4 bases, in that order; junction bases with no gene match: 10. The CDR3 DNA reads TGCGCCAGCAGCCAGACAGGGGTGGGAGTGGTCACTGAAGCTTTCTTT. This codes for CASSQTGVGVVTEAFF.

This clonotype has more than one count but fewer than ten. V and J are TRBV19 and TRBJ2-2; the D call may be TRBD1 or TRBD2 (5 bases each). The V end lost 10 bases, the J end lost 4 bases, and 16 bases lay between the germline ends. CDR1 is LNHDA and CDR2 is SQIVND in the germline V gene (reference sequence). The CDR3 loop spans 14 amino acids. CDR3 amino acids: CATKGRGRTGELFF. Here the CDR3 DNA reads TGTGCCACAAAGGGGAGAGGACGCACCGGGGAGCTGTTTTTT. Based on the CDR3 plus reference TRBV19 and TRBJ2-2, the full variable domain is DGGITQSPKYLFRKEGQNVTLSCEQNLNHDAMYWYRQDPGQGLRLIYYSQIVNDFQKGDIAEGYSVSREKKESFPLTVTSAQKNPTAFYLCATKGRGRTGELFFGEGSRLTVL.

This clonotype was seen ten or more times. The chain has TRBV5-1 and TRBJ2-1; TRBD2 matches 10 bases. Looked up from germline, CDR1 is SGHRS and CDR2 is YFSETQ. Unmatched junction bases numbered 6, after V lost 0 bases and J lost 3 bases. The CDR3 sequence is 17 residues long. The CDR3 loop is CASSLGASGGFYNEQFF. Written as DNA, the CDR3 is TGCGCCAGCAGCTTGGGCGCTAGCGGGGGTTTCTACAATGAGCAGTTCTTC.

This clonotype has more than one count but fewer than ten. CDR3 amino acids: CATSAPGTGNEKLFF. In DNA, the CDR3 is TGTGCCACCAGCGCCCCCGGGACGGGTAATGAAAAACTGTTTTTT. This chain links TRBV15 with TRBJ1-4, with D tentatively TRBD1 (5 bases). This CDR3 is 15 amino acids long. CDR1 is LNHNV, CDR2 YYDKDF, per germline (reference sequence). V was pared by 5 bases and J by 4 bases, with 14 bases between.

CDR3 in amino acids: CASNPRRLAGGLDTDTQYF. As DNA, the CDR3 is TGTGCCAGCAACCCCAGGCGATTAGCGGGGGGGCTTGACACAGATACGCAGTATTTT. The chain uses TRBV11-2 and TRBJ2-3, with 11 bases lining up with TRBD2. Germline CDR1 SGHAT, CDR2 FQNNGV. The CDR3 is made up of 19 amino acids. V shed 7 bases and J 2 bases; nucleotides not matched to a gene: 17.

The table lists this clonotype with many counts. J is TRBJ2-3 and V is TRBV5-1, with 11 bases identical to TRBD2. The CDR3 has 16 residues. The ends lost 6 bases at V and 1 base at J; junction bases unmatched: 7. Germline values: CDR1 SGHRS, CDR2 YFSETQ. For the CDR3, the DNA is TGCGCCAGCAAGACTAGCGGGATGAGAGGCACAGATACGCAGTATTTT. Its translation: CASKTSGMRGTDTQYF.

This clonotype appeared once. The rearrangement joins TRBV11-2 to TRBJ2-3, with 9 bases matching TRBD2. Germline V gene sequence: CDR1 SGHAT, CDR2 FQNNGV. Trimming removed 3 bases from V and 6 bases from J; junction bases left unmatched: 7. The CDR3 consists of 15 residues. The CDR3 coding sequence is TGTGCCAGCAGCTTGATTGGCGGGGGGGAGGATACGCAGTATTTT. Amino acid sequence: CASSLIGGGEDTQYF.

This clonotype was detected ten times or more. The chain has TRBV29-1 and TRBJ2-7; 9 nucleotides match TRBD1. CDR3 length: 13 residues. Germline-derived CDR1 and CDR2 are SQVTM and ANQGSEA. V lost 4 bases and J lost 5; bases outside the gene matches: 6. In DNA form, the CDR3 reads TGCAGCGTTGTTACGGGACAGGGCCACGAGCAGTACTTC. Encoded protein: CSVVTGQGHEQYF.

This clonotype came up a few times. This chain uses TRBV7-8 with TRBJ2-5; D gene ambiguous. Germline lookup yields CDR1 SGHVS and CDR2 FQNEAQ. Trimming took 2 bases from V and 4 from J, leaving 11 bases between them. This CDR3 contains 14 residues. This CDR3 reads CASSLTALGETQYF. The CDR3 nucleotides are TGTGCCAGCAGCTTAACCGCCCTGGGAGAGACCCAGTACTTC. Full variable domain (outside the CDR3, taken from reference TRBV7-8 and TRBJ2-5): GAGVSQSPRYKVAKRGQDVALRCDPISGHVSLFWYQQALGQGPEFLTYFQNEAQLDKSGLPSDRFFAERPEGSVSTLKIQRTQQEDSAVYLCASSLTALGETQYFGPGTRLLVL.

This clonotype was counted ten times or more. V and J are TRBV3-1 and TRBJ1-2; maybe TRBD1 (5 bases). V was clipped by 2 bases and J by 2 bases, with 12 bases between them. CDR3 size: 15 residues. Germline V gene lookup returns CDR1 LGHDT and CDR2 YNNKEL (reference sequence). CDR3 DNA: TGTGCCAGCAGCCAACCCGGACACCTCAACTATGGCTACACCTTC. Its protein product is CASSQPGHLNYGYTF.

This clonotype was detected a few times. The genes are TRBV30 and TRBJ1-2; D not resolved. V was cut by 1 base and J by 4 bases, with 10 bases left in between. The CDR3 length is 13 residues. Germline CDR1 GTSNPN, CDR2 SVGIG (reference sequence). The chain's CDR3 is CAWSEPATYGYTF. The DNA of the CDR3 is TGTGCCTGGAGTGAACCAGCCACCTATGGCTACACCTTC.

The chain recombines TRBV5-6 with TRBJ2-3; TRBD2 matches at 8 bases. The CDR3 length is 16 residues. Germline CDR1 SGHDT, CDR2 YYEEEE. With 4 bases clipped from V and 4 bases from J, the junction kept 11 bases outside the gene matches. The CDR3 loop reads CASSRPTTTSADTQYF. CDR3 in DNA: TGTGCCAGCAGCCGGCCTACTACGACTAGCGCAGATACGCAGTATTTT.

The CDR3 reads CASSDPSGGIGTGELFF. CDR3 DNA: TGTGCCAGCAGTGACCCCTCAGGGGGCATTGGGACCGGGGAGCTGTTTTTT. The chain carries TRBV25-1 and TRBJ2-2, with 8 bases matching TRBD1. Trimming removed 3 bases from V and 5 bases from J; junction bases left unmatched: 11. Germline CDR1 reads MGHDK; CDR2 reads SYGVNS. The CDR3 loop spans 17 amino acids. The whole variable domain, filled in from reference TRBV25-1 and TRBJ2-2, reads EADIYQTPRYLVIGTGKKITLECSQTMGHDKMYWYQQDPGMELHLIHYSYGVNSTEKGDLSSESTVSRIRTEHFPLTLESARPSHTSQYLCASSDPSGGIGTGELFFGEGSRLTVL.

The rearrangement joins TRBV2 to TRBJ1-5; possibly TRBD1 for D (5 bases). Germline CDR1 and CDR2: SNHLY and FYNNEI. This CDR3 has 13 amino acids. V was pared by 9 bases and J by 3 bases, with 12 bases between. DNA for the CDR3: TGTGCCAGTGGGGGGGGGTCCAATCAGCCCCAGCATTTT. The encoded protein is CASGGGSNQPQHF.

The rearrangement joins TRBV21-1 to TRBJ1-1; whether TRBD1, the table's D call, matches the DNA was not checked. TRBV21-1 is deemed a pseudogene. This CDR3 contains 14 residues. The chain's CDR3 is CASSADRGYTEAFF. CDR3 coding DNA: TGTGCCAGCAGCGCAGACAGGGGGTACACTGAAGCTTTCTTT.

This clonotype was observed a handful of times. The chain combines TRBV6-2 or TRBV6-3 with TRBJ2-7; D is perhaps TRBD2 (6 bases). Germline V lookup: CDR1 MNHEY, CDR2 SVGEGT. The CDR3 totals 20 residues. The germline V and J ends were trimmed by 6 bases and 2 bases, with 32 bases remaining between them. CDR3 DNA sequence: TGTGCCAGCAGCCACGAGGAAGGGCTAGCGCGACCTTACTTTACCTACGAGCAGTACTTC. This codes for CASSHEEGLARPYFTYEQYF.

This chain connects TRBV9 to TRBJ1-4, with TRBD1 identical over 9 bases. In germline, CDR1 is SGDLS, CDR2 YYNGEE. Trimming removed 0 bases from V and 7 bases from J; junction bases left unmatched: 4. The CDR3 is 15 residues long. CDR3 residues: CASSVALDRGEKLFF. As DNA, the CDR3 is TGTGCCAGCAGCGTAGCCCTGGACAGGGGTGAAAAACTGTTTTTT.

This chain connects TRBV5-1 to TRBJ2-1; D possibly uses TRBD1 or TRBD2 (5 bases each). The CDR3 runs to 14 residues. V lost 4 bases to trimming and J lost 7 bases, with 15 bases between them. The V gene's germline CDR1 is SGHRS and CDR2 YFSETQ. DNA for the CDR3: TGCGCCAGCAGCAGCCGGGACCCCGTGAATGAGCAGTTCTTC. It yields the protein CASSSRDPVNEQFF. The whole variable domain, remainder taken from reference TRBV5-1 and TRBJ2-1, is KAGVTQTPRYLIKTRGQQVTLSCSPISGHRSVSWYQQTPGQGLQFLFEYFSETQRNKGNFPGRFSGRQFSNSRSEMNVSTLELGDSALYLCASSSRDPVNEQFFGPGTRLTVL.

In its sample, this clonotype was seen many times. This chain uses TRBV19 with TRBJ1-5; D is perhaps TRBD1 (5 bases). The CDR3 runs to 14 residues. Looked up from germline, CDR1 is LNHDA and CDR2 is SQIVND (reference sequence). The V end was cut by 6 bases, the J end by 6 bases, with 15 bases between. The CDR3 spells CASSRGESGQPQHF. The CDR3 DNA reads as TGTGCCAGTAGCCGGGGCGAATCAGGTCAGCCCCAGCATTTT.

This chain links TRBV30 with TRBJ2-7, with a tentative D call TRBD2 (6 bases). Germline V gene sequence: CDR1 GTSNPN, CDR2 SVGIG (reference sequence). This CDR3 has 11 residues. V lost 7 bases and J 0 bases, leaving 7 bases between the germline ends. The CDR3 sequence is CALGGSYEQYF. In DNA form, the CDR3 reads TGTGCCTTGGGGGGCTCCTACGAGCAGTACTTC.

The gene calls are TRBV18 and TRBJ2-1, with a tentative D call TRBD1 (5 bases). V shed 0 bases and J shed 11 bases, with 11 bases lying between them. The CDR3 is 13 residues long. Germline V CDR1 and CDR2: KGHSH, LQKENI. Written as DNA, the CDR3 is TGTGCCAGCTCACCACCGGACACCGGCAAGCAGTTCTTC. The encoded protein is CASSPPDTGKQFF.